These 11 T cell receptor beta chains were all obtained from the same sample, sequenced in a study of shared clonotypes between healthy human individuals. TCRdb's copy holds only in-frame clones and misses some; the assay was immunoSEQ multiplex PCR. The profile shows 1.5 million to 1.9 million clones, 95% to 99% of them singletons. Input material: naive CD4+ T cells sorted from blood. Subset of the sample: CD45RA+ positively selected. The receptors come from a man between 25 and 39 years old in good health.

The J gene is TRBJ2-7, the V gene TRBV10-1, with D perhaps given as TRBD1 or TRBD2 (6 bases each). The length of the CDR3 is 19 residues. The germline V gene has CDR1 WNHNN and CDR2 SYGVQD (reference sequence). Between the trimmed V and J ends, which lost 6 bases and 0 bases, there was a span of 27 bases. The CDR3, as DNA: TGCGCCAGCAGAGAGAATAGGGGGAGGTCCCAATCGAGCTCCTACGAGCAGTACTTC. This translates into CASRENRGRSQSSSYEQYF.

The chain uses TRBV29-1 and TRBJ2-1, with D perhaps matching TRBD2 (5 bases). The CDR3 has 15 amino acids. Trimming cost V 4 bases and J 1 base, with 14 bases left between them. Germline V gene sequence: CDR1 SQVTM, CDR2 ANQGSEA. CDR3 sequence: CSVGLLVSSYNEQFF. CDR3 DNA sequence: TGCAGCGTTGGGCTACTAGTGAGTTCCTACAATGAGCAGTTCTTC.

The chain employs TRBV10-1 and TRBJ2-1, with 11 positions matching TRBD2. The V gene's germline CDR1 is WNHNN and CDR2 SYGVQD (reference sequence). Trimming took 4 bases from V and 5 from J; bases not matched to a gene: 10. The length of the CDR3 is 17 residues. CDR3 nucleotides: TGCGCCAGCAGTGGCACTAGCGGGAGTCCGTGGAACAATGAGCAGTTCTTC. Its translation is CASSGTSGSPWNNEQFF.

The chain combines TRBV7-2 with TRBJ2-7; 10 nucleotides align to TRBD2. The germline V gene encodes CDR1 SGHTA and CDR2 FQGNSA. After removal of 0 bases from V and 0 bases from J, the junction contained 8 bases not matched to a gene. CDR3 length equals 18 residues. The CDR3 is CASSLAFGTSESSYEQYF. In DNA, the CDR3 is TGTGCCAGCAGCTTAGCATTTGGGACTAGCGAGAGCTCCTACGAGCAGTACTTC.

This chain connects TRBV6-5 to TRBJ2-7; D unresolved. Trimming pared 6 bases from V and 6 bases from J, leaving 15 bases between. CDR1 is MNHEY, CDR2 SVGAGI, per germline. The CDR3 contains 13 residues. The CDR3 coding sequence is TGTGCCAGCAGCCAACACCCCCCCCGCGAGCAGTACTTC. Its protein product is CASSQHPPREQYF.

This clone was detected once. The CDR3 reads CASSLLSSGRARQETQYF. The DNA of the CDR3 is TGTGCCAGCAGTTTATTGTCTAGCGGGAGGGCCCGGCAAGAGACCCAGTACTTC. The chain joins TRBV28 to TRBJ2-5; 12 positions match TRBD2. The CDR3 contains 18 residues. The ends lost 1 base at V and 2 bases at J; junction bases unmatched: 8. Germline V gives CDR1 MDHEN, CDR2 SYDVKM. Looking up the rest from reference TRBV28 and TRBJ2-5 gives the full variable domain: DVKVTQSSRYLVKRTGEKVFLECVQDMDHENMFWYRQDPGLGLRLIYFSYDVKMKEKGDIPEGYSVSREKKERFSLILESASTNQTSMYLCASSLLSSGRARQETQYFGPGTRLLVL.

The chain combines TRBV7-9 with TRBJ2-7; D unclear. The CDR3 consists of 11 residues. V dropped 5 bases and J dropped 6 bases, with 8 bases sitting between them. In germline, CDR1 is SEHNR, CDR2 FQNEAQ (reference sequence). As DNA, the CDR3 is TGTGCCAGCAGCGTTATGGGCGAGCAGTACTTC. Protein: CASSVMGEQYF.

The CDR3 bases are TGTGCCAGCAGTTTAAGGGGATGGCTCGGGGAGCAGTACTTC. This codes for CASSLRGWLGEQYF. This chain uses TRBV27 with TRBJ2-7; tentative D call: TRBD1 (5 bases). CDR1 is MNHEY and CDR2 is SMNVEV in the germline V gene (reference sequence). The V end lost 2 bases, the J end lost 7 bases, and 15 bases lay between the germline ends. The CDR3 loop spans 14 amino acids.

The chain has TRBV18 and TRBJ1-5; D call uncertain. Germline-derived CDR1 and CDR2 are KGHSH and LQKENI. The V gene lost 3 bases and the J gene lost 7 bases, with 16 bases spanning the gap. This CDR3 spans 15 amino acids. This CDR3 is CASSPSKDGPQPQHF. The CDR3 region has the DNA TGTGCCAGCTCACCCTCCAAAGACGGCCCGCAGCCCCAGCATTTT.

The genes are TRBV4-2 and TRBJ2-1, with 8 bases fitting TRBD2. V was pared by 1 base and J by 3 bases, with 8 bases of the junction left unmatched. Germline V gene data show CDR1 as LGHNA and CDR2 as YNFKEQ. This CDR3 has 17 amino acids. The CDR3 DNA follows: TGTGCCAGCAGCCAAGTAGGTACTAGCGGAGGCTACAATGAGCAGTTCTTC. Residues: CASSQVGTSGGYNEQFF.

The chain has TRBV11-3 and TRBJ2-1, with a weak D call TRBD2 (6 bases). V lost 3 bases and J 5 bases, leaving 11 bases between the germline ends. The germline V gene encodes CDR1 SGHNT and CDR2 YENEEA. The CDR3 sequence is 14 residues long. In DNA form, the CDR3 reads TGTGCCAGCAGCTTGGGAGGTGGGGACAATGAGCAGTTCTTC. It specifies CASSLGGGDNEQFF.